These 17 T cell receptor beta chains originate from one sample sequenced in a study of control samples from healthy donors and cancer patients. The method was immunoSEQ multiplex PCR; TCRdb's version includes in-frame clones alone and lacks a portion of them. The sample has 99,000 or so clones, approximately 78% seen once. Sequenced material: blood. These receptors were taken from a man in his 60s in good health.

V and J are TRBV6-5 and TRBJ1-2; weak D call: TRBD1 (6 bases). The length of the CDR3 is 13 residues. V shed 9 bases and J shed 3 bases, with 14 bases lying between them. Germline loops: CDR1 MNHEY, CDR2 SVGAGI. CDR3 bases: TGTGCCAGTCGGGGGGGGGCTGACTATGGCTACACCTTC. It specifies CASRGGADYGYTF.

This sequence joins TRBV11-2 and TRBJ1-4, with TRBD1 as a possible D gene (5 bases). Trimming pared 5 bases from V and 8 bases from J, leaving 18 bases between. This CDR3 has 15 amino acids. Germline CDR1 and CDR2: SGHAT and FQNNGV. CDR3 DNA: TGTGCCAGCAGCGTCAACGGGGGGGAGGAAGAAAAACTGTTTTTT. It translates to CASSVNGGEEEKLFF.

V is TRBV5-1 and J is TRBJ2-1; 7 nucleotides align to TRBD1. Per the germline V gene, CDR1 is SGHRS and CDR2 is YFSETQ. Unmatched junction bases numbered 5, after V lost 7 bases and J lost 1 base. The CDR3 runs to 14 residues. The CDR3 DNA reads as TGCGCCAGCCGAACAGGGGAATCCTACAATGAGCAGTTCTTC. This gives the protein CASRTGESYNEQFF.

CDR3 region: CASGPEDSSYNEQFF. In DNA form, the CDR3 reads TGCGCCAGCGGGCCCGAGGATTCCTCCTACAATGAGCAGTTCTTC. This chain links TRBV10-1 with TRBJ2-1; D is unresolved. CDR1 WNHNN and CDR2 SYGVQD come from the germline V gene (reference sequence). This CDR3 has 15 amino acids. V lost 8 bases and J 0 bases, leaving 14 bases between the germline ends.

This CDR3 reads CAISVEIRETQYF. The CDR3, as DNA: TGTGCCATCAGTGTGGAGATTAGGGAGACCCAGTACTTC. The V and J genes are TRBV10-3 and TRBJ2-5; no firm D call. Germline loops: CDR1 ENHRY, CDR2 SYGVKD. V lost 4 bases to trimming and J lost 5 bases, with 11 bases between them. The CDR3 length is 13 residues.

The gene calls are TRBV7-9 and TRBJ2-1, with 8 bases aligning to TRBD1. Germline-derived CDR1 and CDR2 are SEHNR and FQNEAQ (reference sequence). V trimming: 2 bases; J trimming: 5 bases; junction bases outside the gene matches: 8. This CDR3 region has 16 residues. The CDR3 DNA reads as TGTGCCAGCAGCTTACGAGGACAGGGTTGGAACAATGAGCAGTTCTTC. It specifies CASSLRGQGWNNEQFF.

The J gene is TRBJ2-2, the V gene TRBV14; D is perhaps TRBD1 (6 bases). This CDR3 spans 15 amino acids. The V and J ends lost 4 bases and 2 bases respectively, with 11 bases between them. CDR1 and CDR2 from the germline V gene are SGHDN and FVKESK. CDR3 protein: CASSPQGTNTGELFF. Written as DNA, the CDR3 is TGTGCCAGCAGCCCACAGGGCACTAACACCGGGGAGCTGTTTTTT. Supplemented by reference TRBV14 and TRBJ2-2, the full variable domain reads EAGVTQFPSHSVIEKGQTVTLRCDPISGHDNLYWYRRVMGKEIKFLLHFVKESKQDESGMPNNRFLAERTGGTYSTLKVQPAELEDSGVYFCASSPQGTNTGELFFGEGSRLTVL.

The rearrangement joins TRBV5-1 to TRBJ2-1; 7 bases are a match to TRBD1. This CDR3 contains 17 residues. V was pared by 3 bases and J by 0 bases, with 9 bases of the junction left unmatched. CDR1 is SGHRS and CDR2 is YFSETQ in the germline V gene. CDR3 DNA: TGCGCCAGCAGCTACTCTTTGACAGGGAGCTCCTACAATGAGCAGTTCTTC. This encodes CASSYSLTGSSYNEQFF. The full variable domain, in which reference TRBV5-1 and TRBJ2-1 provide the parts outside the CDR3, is KAGVTQTPRYLIKTRGQQVTLSCSPISGHRSVSWYQQTPGQGLQFLFEYFSETQRNKGNFPGRFSGRQFSNSRSEMNVSTLELGDSALYLCASSYSLTGSSYNEQFFGPGTRLTVL.

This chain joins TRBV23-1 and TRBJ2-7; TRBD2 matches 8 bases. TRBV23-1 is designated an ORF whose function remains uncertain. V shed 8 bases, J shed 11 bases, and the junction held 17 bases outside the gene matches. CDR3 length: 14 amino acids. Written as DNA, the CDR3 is TGCGCCAGCTTCCGGGGGGGCAGAGTACGTTTTGAGTACTTC. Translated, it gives CASFRGGRVRFEYF.

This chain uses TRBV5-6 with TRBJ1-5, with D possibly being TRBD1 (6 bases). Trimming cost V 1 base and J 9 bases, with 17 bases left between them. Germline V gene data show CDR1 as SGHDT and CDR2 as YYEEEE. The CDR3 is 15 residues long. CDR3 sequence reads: CASSLRGGSLRPQHF. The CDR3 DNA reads TGTGCCAGCAGCTTGCGAGGGGGGAGCCTAAGGCCCCAGCATTTT.

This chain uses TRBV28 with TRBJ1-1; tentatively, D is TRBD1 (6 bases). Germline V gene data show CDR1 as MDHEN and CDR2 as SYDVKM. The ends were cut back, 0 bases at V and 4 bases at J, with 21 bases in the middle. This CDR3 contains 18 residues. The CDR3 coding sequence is TGTGCCAGCAGTTTATGGCAGGGGTTAGATGTGGTTCCCACTGAAGCTTTCTTT. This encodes CASSLWQGLDVVPTEAFF. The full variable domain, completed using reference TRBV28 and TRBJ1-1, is DVKVTQSSRYLVKRTGEKVFLECVQDMDHENMFWYRQDPGLGLRLIYFSYDVKMKEKGDIPEGYSVSREKKERFSLILESASTNQTSMYLCASSLWQGLDVVPTEAFFGQGTRLTVV.

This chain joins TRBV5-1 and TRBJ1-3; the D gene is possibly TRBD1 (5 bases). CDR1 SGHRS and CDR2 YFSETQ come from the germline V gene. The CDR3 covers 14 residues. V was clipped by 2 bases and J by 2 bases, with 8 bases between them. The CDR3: CASSFIGAGNTIYF. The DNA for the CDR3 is TGCGCCAGCAGCTTTATAGGGGCTGGAAACACCATATATTTT. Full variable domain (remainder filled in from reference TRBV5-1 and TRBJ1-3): KAGVTQTPRYLIKTRGQQVTLSCSPISGHRSVSWYQQTPGQGLQFLFEYFSETQRNKGNFPGRFSGRQFSNSRSEMNVSTLELGDSALYLCASSFIGAGNTIYFGEGSWLTVV.

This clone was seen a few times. CDR3 region: CASSLAAGPGYTF. As DNA, the CDR3 is TGTGCCAGCAGCTTGGCAGCAGGGCCCGGCTACACCTTC. V gene TRBV5-6 combines with J gene TRBJ1-2; D may be TRBD1 (5 bases). CDR1 and CDR2 from the germline V gene are SGHDT and YYEEEE. Trimming removed 0 bases at V and 8 bases at J, with 11 bases between. CDR3 length: 13 residues.

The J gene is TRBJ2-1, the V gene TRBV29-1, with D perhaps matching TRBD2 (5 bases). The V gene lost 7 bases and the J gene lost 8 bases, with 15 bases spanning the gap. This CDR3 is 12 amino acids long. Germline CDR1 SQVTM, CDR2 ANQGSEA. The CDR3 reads CSAWTPRDEQFF. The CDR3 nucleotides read TGCAGCGCCTGGACCCCGAGGGATGAGCAGTTCTTC.

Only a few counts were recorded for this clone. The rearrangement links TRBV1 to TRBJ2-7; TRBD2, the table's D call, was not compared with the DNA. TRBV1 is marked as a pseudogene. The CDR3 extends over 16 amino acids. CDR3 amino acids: CTSSQDYRGRSYEQYF. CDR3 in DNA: TGCACCAGCAGCCAAGATTACCGGGGTCGCTCCTACGAGCAGTACTTC.

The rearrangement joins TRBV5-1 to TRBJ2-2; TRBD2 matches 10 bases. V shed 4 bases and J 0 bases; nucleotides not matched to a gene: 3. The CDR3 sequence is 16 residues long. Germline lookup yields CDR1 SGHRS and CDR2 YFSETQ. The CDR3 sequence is CASSGSGGANTGELFF. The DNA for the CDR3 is TGCGCCAGCAGCGGCAGCGGGGGGGCGAACACCGGGGAGCTGTTTTTT.

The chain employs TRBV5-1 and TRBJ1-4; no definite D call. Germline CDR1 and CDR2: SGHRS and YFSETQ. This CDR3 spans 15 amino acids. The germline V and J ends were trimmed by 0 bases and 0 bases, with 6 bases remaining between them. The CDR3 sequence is CASSLDQATNEKLFF. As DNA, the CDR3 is TGCGCCAGCAGCTTGGACCAAGCAACTAATGAAAAACTGTTTTTT.